Shown below are 25 T cell receptor beta chains from a single sample sequenced in a study of CD8+ T cells in alopecia areata. RNA, once extracted, was reverse transcribed into cDNA for use as the sequencing template. Only in-frame clones appear in the TCRdb table, and some are missing; sequencing was by immunoSEQ multiplex PCR. The sample includes around 100,000 clones, approximately 55% of them seen just once. Described treatment: oral pan-JAK inhibitor, 5-10 mg twice daily. Specimen: CD4+ T cells sorted from blood, collected at week 24, from a patient treated with tofacitinib. All receptors come from a human donor with alopecia areata.

The gene calls are TRBV9 and TRBJ2-3, with TRBD2 as a possible D gene (5 bases). CDR3 size: 13 residues. Trimming pared 0 bases from V and 7 bases from J, leaving 9 bases between. Looked up from germline, CDR1 is SGDLS and CDR2 is YYNGEE. CDR3: CASSVETGNTQYF. The CDR3 DNA follows: TGTGCCAGCAGCGTAGAAACCGGGAATACGCAGTATTTT.

The CDR3 loop reads CASRQGNTGELFF. The CDR3 region has the DNA TGTGCCAGCAGACAGGGGAACACCGGGGAGCTGTTTTTT. The gene calls are TRBV6-5 and TRBJ2-2; possible D gene TRBD1, 6 bases. In germline, CDR1 is MNHEY, CDR2 SVGAGI. V lost 6 bases and J 1 base, leaving 6 bases between the germline ends. The CDR3 runs to 13 residues.

The J gene is TRBJ2-7, the V gene TRBV19; 10 bases match TRBD2. The CDR3 consists of 16 residues. Losses at the gene ends were 0 bases for V and 2 bases for J; bases not matched to a gene: 4. CDR1 LNHDA and CDR2 SQIVND come from the germline V gene (reference sequence). CDR3 in DNA: TGTGCCAGTAGTATAGATACTAGCGGGGAAACCTACGAGCAGTACTTC. Its translation is CASSIDTSGETYEQYF.

The chain carries TRBV18 and TRBJ1-2; maybe TRBD1 (6 bases). The CDR3 spans 15 residues. V was pared by 3 bases and J by 3 bases, with 14 bases between. Germline V lookup: CDR1 KGHSH, CDR2 LQKENI. The CDR3 bases are TGTGCCAGCTCACCGGGTTTGAACAGGGACTATGGCTACACCTTC. Residues: CASSPGLNRDYGYTF. Full variable domain (remainder filled in from reference TRBV18 and TRBJ1-2): NAGVMQNPRHLVRRRGQEARLRCSPMKGHSHVYWYRQLPEEGLKFMVYLQKENIIDESGMPKERFSAEFPKEGPSILRIQQVVRGDSAAYFCASSPGLNRDYGYTFGSGTRLTVV.

There are a few counts of this clone. The rearrangement links TRBV5-6 to TRBJ2-5; 8 nucleotides line up with TRBD1. The germline V gene encodes CDR1 SGHDT and CDR2 YYEEEE. The CDR3 loop spans 15 amino acids. J gave up 0 bases and V 4 bases, and 5 bases lay outside the gene matches. DNA of the CDR3: TGTGCCAGCAGCCCCGGGACAGGATACCAAGAGACCCAGTACTTC. Its protein is CASSPGTGYQETQYF.

This clone has only a few counts. The chain joins TRBV2 to TRBJ1-1; D is possibly TRBD1 (6 bases). Germline V gene sequence: CDR1 SNHLY, CDR2 FYNNEI. The CDR3 totals 14 residues. V was cut by 6 bases and J by 1 base, with 12 bases left in between. The CDR3 DNA is TGTGCCAGCAGACCGGGACAAAGGAACACTGAAGCTTTCTTT. Protein: CASRPGQRNTEAFF.

The chain employs TRBV29-1 and TRBJ1-1; possibly TRBD1 for D (5 bases). The CDR3 covers 13 residues. With 7 bases removed from V and 1 base from J, the gap between germline ends came to 13 bases. CDR1 is SQVTM and CDR2 is ANQGSEA in the germline V gene. The CDR3 DNA follows: TGCAGCGGGAACAGACAGCCGAACACTGAAGCTTTCTTT. Translated, it gives CSGNRQPNTEAFF.

J is TRBJ2-7 and V is TRBV7-2; D is unclear. Germline assignment: CDR1 SGHTA and CDR2 FQGNSA. The V end was cut by 5 bases, the J end by 4 bases, with 9 bases between. CDR3 length: 12 residues. This chain's CDR3 is CASSPSWYEQYF. The CDR3 DNA reads TGTGCCAGCAGCCCGAGTTGGTACGAGCAGTACTTC. The full variable domain, its missing parts supplied by reference TRBV7-2 and TRBJ2-7, is GAGVSQSPSNKVTEKGKDVELRCDPISGHTALYWYRQSLGQGLEFLIYFQGNSAPDKSGLPSDRFSAERTGGSVSTLTIQRTQQEDSAVYLCASSPSWYEQYFGPGTRLTVT.

The sample holds a few counts of this clone. CDR3 bases: TGCGCCAGCAGCCAAGATGAGCGGAGGGAGCTGTTTTTT. As protein: CASSQDERRELFF. This rearrangement joins TRBV4-1 to TRBJ2-2, with a possible D match to TRBD2 (5 bases). The length of the CDR3 is 13 residues. CDR1 is MGHRA and CDR2 is YSYEKL in the germline V gene. The germline V and J ends were trimmed by 0 bases and 9 bases, with 8 bases remaining between them.

V is TRBV29-1 and J is TRBJ2-3; the D gene is possibly TRBD1 (6 bases). Trimming cost V 6 bases and J 3 bases, with 13 bases left between them. The CDR3 totals 13 residues. Per germline, CDR1 SQVTM and CDR2 ANQGSEA. CDR3 protein: CSVSGVLTDTQYF. CDR3 in DNA: TGCAGCGTGTCAGGGGTTTTGACAGATACGCAGTATTTT.

This sequence joins TRBV30 and TRBJ1-1; 7 positions agree with TRBD1. Looked up from germline, CDR1 is GTSNPN and CDR2 is SVGIG (reference sequence). The J segment lost 1 base and the V segment lost 0 bases, leaving 2 bases of the junction unmatched. The CDR3 covers 14 residues. CDR3 in amino acids: CAWSVGGSNTEAFF. The CDR3 coding sequence is TGTGCCTGGAGTGTAGGGGGCTCGAACACTGAAGCTTTCTTT.

The CDR3 region is CASSLAREAGETQYF. Written as DNA, the CDR3 is TGTGCCAGCAGCTTAGCCAGGGAAGCTGGAGAGACCCAGTACTTC. V is TRBV7-2 and J is TRBJ2-5; TRBD1 is a possible D gene (5 bases). The CDR3 extends over 15 amino acids. The V end was cut by 0 bases, the J end by 4 bases, with 12 bases between. In germline, CDR1 is SGHTA, CDR2 FQGNSA.

The chain couples TRBV30 to TRBJ1-2; 9 bases are a match to TRBD1. This CDR3 is built from 13 residues. Germline-derived CDR1 and CDR2 are GTSNPN and SVGIG (reference sequence). Trimming removed 3 bases from V and 7 bases from J; junction bases left unmatched: 6. The DNA of the CDR3 is TGTGCCTGGAGGGAACAGGGGGCTAGTGGCTACACCTTC. This gives the protein CAWREQGASGYTF.

The V gene is TRBV5-1, the J gene TRBJ2-3; the D gene is possibly TRBD2 (6 bases). V lost 5 bases, J lost 0 bases, and 13 bases lay in between. The CDR3 loop spans 15 amino acids. Germline V lookup: CDR1 SGHRS, CDR2 YFSETQ. CDR3 sequence (DNA): TGCGCCAGCAGGGAGGTGGCGGGAAGCACAGATACGCAGTATTTT. The encoded protein is CASREVAGSTDTQYF.

This clone was seen more than once but under ten times. The CDR3 coding sequence is TGTGCCTGGAGTGGGGCGGGGGGCGCAAGTCAGCCCCAGCATTTT. It codes for CAWSGAGGASQPQHF. The chain combines TRBV30 with TRBJ1-5; TRBD1 might be the D (6 bases). V was cut by 1 base and J by 6 bases, with 16 bases left in between. This CDR3 is built from 15 residues. Germline CDR1 reads GTSNPN; CDR2 reads SVGIG (reference sequence).

The CDR3 sequence: CASTVHEQYF. Written as DNA, the CDR3 is TGCGCCAGCACGGTCCACGAGCAGTACTTC. The rearrangement links TRBV5-1 to TRBJ2-7; no reliable D call. V lost 6 bases and J 5 bases, leaving 6 bases between the germline ends. Germline lookup yields CDR1 SGHRS and CDR2 YFSETQ. This CDR3 contains 10 residues.

This chain connects TRBV5-1 to TRBJ2-1, with 11 positions matching TRBD1. V shed 4 bases and J 3 bases; nucleotides not matched to a gene: 3. Germline V CDR1 and CDR2: SGHRS, YFSETQ. This CDR3 spans 15 amino acids. Here the CDR3 reads CASSGQGAGYNEQFF. The CDR3 region has the DNA TGCGCCAGCAGCGGACAGGGGGCGGGCTACAATGAGCAGTTCTTC.

The gene calls are TRBV7-9 and TRBJ2-3; a weak D match, TRBD1 (6 bases). V lost 3 bases to trimming and J lost 6 bases, with 10 bases between them. Germline V CDR1 and CDR2: SEHNR, FQNEAQ (reference sequence). This CDR3 spans 13 amino acids. DNA of the CDR3: TGTGCCAGCAGCTTTGGGGGCGCGGATACGCAGTATTTT. Translated: CASSFGGADTQYF.

The genes are TRBV30 and TRBJ1-6; D may be TRBD1 (5 bases). This CDR3 has 14 residues. Looked up from germline, CDR1 is GTSNPN and CDR2 is SVGIG (reference sequence). The V end lost 1 base, the J end lost 7 bases, and 11 bases lay between the germline ends. The CDR3 protein is CAWSGRVSNSPLHF. The CDR3, as DNA: TGTGCCTGGAGTGGCAGGGTATCCAATTCACCCCTCCACTTT.

V is TRBV29-1 and J is TRBJ2-5, with TRBD2 as a possible D gene (6 bases). The CDR3 has 13 residues. Trimming took off 3 bases at V and 2 bases at J, with 10 bases between the two ends. Looked up from germline, CDR1 is SQVTM and CDR2 is ANQGSEA. CDR3 sequence: CSVEASAQETQYF. The CDR3 nucleotides are TGCAGCGTTGAGGCTAGCGCACAAGAGACCCAGTACTTC.

This chain links TRBV6-1 with TRBJ1-2; D ambiguous. V lost 6 bases and J 3 bases, leaving 8 bases between the germline ends. The CDR3 has 12 residues. Per germline, CDR1 MNHNS and CDR2 SASEGT. The chain's CDR3 is CASRARDYGYTF. In nucleotides, the CDR3 is TGTGCCAGCAGGGCGAGGGACTATGGCTACACCTTC.

The chain employs TRBV29-1 and TRBJ2-5; no clear D gene. Germline loops: CDR1 SQVTM, CDR2 ANQGSEA. This CDR3 has 14 residues. Between the trimmed V and J ends, which lost 2 bases and 0 bases, there was a span of 10 bases. The CDR3 is CSVELVTDQETQYF. CDR3 sequence (DNA): TGCAGCGTTGAATTGGTGACGGACCAAGAGACCCAGTACTTC.

The chain carries TRBV18 and TRBJ2-7; the D is unclear. Germline values: CDR1 KGHSH, CDR2 LQKENI. V lost 6 bases, J lost 5 bases, and 11 bases lay in between. CDR3 size: 12 residues. The CDR3 reads CASSPSRDEQYF. CDR3 nucleotides: TGTGCCAGCTCCCCTTCTAGGGACGAGCAGTACTTC.

This clone has just a few counts. The genes are TRBV7-8 and TRBJ1-5; no firm D call. The CDR3 consists of 15 residues. Trimming cost V 5 bases and J 2 bases, with 13 bases left between them. CDR1 is SGHVS, CDR2 FQNEAQ, per germline. The CDR3 sequence: CASSPGQWGNQPQHF. The CDR3, as DNA: TGTGCCAGCAGCCCGGGTCAGTGGGGCAATCAGCCCCAGCATTTT.

J is TRBJ1-1 and V is TRBV9, with a tentative D call TRBD1 (6 bases). V dropped 2 bases and J dropped 5 bases, with 13 bases sitting between them. The V gene's germline CDR1 is SGDLS and CDR2 YYNGEE. The CDR3 is 14 amino acids. The CDR3 loop reads CASSVVGGGTEAFF. For the CDR3, the DNA is TGTGCCAGCAGCGTGGTTGGGGGCGGGACTGAAGCTTTCTTT. Filled out from reference TRBV9 and TRBJ1-1, the complete variable domain reads DSGVTQTPKHLITATGQRVTLRCSPRSGDLSVYWYQQSLDQGLQFLIQYYNGEERAKGNILERFSAQQFPDLHSELNLSSLELGDSALYFCASSVVGGGTEAFFGQGTRLTVV.